This T cell receptor (beta chain) was captured by sequencing in a study of CD8 T cells in ankylosing spondylitis (dated by TCRdb to the late 2010s). In terms of the full investigation: The study profiled T cell receptor beta repertoires in healthy donors and ankylosing spondylitis patients to find disease-linked TCR variants. The whole study cohort included some 100 healthy donors and about two dozen ankylosing spondylitis patients. Peripheral blood samples were taken, and synovial fluid was additionally collected from ankylosing spondylitis patients.

The paper's findings and limits, for the study overall: According to the report, matched synovial fluid samples from ankylosing spondylitis patients were significantly enriched for the disease-linked clones. Blood from ankylosing spondylitis patients appeared to be characterized by a TCR beta motif made up of several highly homologous amino acid variants. In peripheral blood, the disease-linked clones were found at relatively low frequencies and had a CD8+ phenotype. Some motif variants were previously reported in synovial fluid and blood of reactive arthritis patients, suggesting common disease-initiation mechanisms.

Ten or more counts support this clonotype. Its antigen target is currently unknown. No much larger clone exists at a distance of one base, and base qualities are not known. The sequencer listed for this sample is Illumina HiSeq 2500. Quantitative 5'-RACE with molecular barcodes was the method used to prepare the TCR beta libraries. The authors processed their data as follows. A new computational method, built on a probabilistic model of VDJ rearrangement, was used to identify disease-linked TCR variants. The public sequencing data were trimmed at Q25 with fastp and processed into clonotypes with MiXCR by TCRdb, which kept only in-frame beta chains. Identical CDR3 proteins give one entry, which carries the most common genes and DNA. The V and J calls come from TCRdb's annotation, not from the publication. The table for this sample lists about 500,000 distinct CDR3 sequences; over 9.5% of them were counted only once. The top ten clones comprise 6.8% of the sample.

CDR1 and CDR2, looked up from the germline V gene, are MGHRA and YSYEKL. The junction shows trimming of 3 bases on V and 6 bases on J, plus 15 bases between the germline ends. Including cysteine and phenylalanine, the CDR3 has 15 amino acids. The DNA shown is the 45-base CDR3, in frame from base 1. The receptor comes from a male donor with ankylosing spondylitis. Recombination linked TRBV4-1 to TRBJ1-5; tentative D gene TRBD1, with 5 bases matching. The sequenced material came from blood, either unsorted or a sorted T cell fraction (not recorded which). CDR3 protein: CASSQGGTWVQPQHF. The bases read TGCGCCAGCAGCCAGGGGGGGACCTGGGTTCAGCCCCAGCATTTT.